Listed below are T cell receptor beta chains from one sample, sequenced in a study of radiotherapy plus CTLA-4 blockade in lung cancer. Clones were sequenced by immunoSEQ multiplex PCR, and TCRdb holds only the in-frame ones, with some missing. The sample has around 63,000 clones; roughly four fifths are singletons. Sequencing used peripheral blood, obtained from a patient treated with radiotherapy plus ipilimumab. These receptor sequences come from a human donor with non-small cell lung cancer whose response to radiotherapy plus ipilimumab could not be evaluated. Some clones in this sample may be carry-over from other donors' samples. Both conserved end residues are part of each CDR3. A D gene is named only where the DNA matches it firmly. Clone size is not always given. Where it is, it says once, few, many or a class for expanded clones.

J | D | V | size | CDR3 | DNA
TRBJ1-2 | . | TRBV10-3 | . | CAISVGTDNYGYTF | TGTGCCATCAGTGTAGGGACTGATAACTATGGCTACACCTTC
TRBJ1-4 | . | TRBV2 | . | CASRARGEGEKLFF | TGTGCCAGCAGGGCACGCGGTGAGGGCGAAAAACTGTTTTTT
TRBJ1-2 | TRBD1 | TRBV19 | . | CATQTGGRYGYTF | TGTGCCACTCAGACAGGGGGGCGTTATGGCTACACCTTC
TRBJ2-1 | TRBD1 | TRBV5-1 | . | CASSNRDRGDNEQFF | TGCGCCAGCAGCAACCGGGACAGGGGCGACAATGAGCAGTTCTTC
TRBJ2-1 | TRBD1 | TRBV29-1 | . | CSVEQGDEQFF | TGCAGCGTTGAACAGGGGGATGAGCAGTTCTTC
TRBJ2-2 | . | TRBV5-1 | . | CASSPLTGKNTGELFF | TGCGCCAGCAGCCCACTAACCGGGAAGAACACCGGGGAGCTGTTTTTT
TRBJ2-1 | TRBD1 | TRBV29-1 | . | CSAIQGAVNEQFF | TGCAGCGCTATACAGGGGGCAGTCAATGAGCAGTTCTTC
TRBJ2-2 | TRBD2 | TRBV5-4 | . | CASSPGWAGGGAGELFF | TGTGCCAGCAGCCCGGGCTGGGCGGGGGGAGGTGCCGGGGAGCTGTTTTTT
TRBJ2-1 | . | TRBV7-6 | . | CASSLEVWAGNEQFF | TGTGCCAGCAGCTTAGAGGTTTGGGCGGGCAATGAGCAGTTCTTC
TRBJ1-5 | . | TRBV30 | once | CAWSVRGISQPQHF | TGTGCCTGGAGTGTTCGGGGGATTTCTCAGCCCCAGCATTTT
TRBJ1-1 | . | TRBV6-5 | . | CASSPQGPWAFF | TGTGCCAGCAGCCCTCAGGGCCCTTGGGCTTTCTTT
TRBJ2-7 | . | TRBV18 | . | CASSPGWTVHEQYF | TGTGCCAGCTCACCAGGATGGACAGTCCACGAGCAGTACTTC
TRBJ2-1 | . | TRBV19 | . | CASSIGEYNEQFF | TGTGCCAGTAGTATAGGGGAGTACAATGAGCAGTTCTTC
TRBJ2-4 | . | TRBV19 | . | CASSIDLGRGSIQYF | TGTGCCAGTAGTATAGATCTGGGCAGGGGAAGCATTCAGTACTTC
TRBJ1-1 | TRBD1 | TRBV9 | . | CASSVGAQGGEAFF | TGTGCCAGCAGCGTAGGAGCACAGGGGGGTGAAGCTTTCTTT
TRBJ1-5 | . | TRBV28 | . | CASRLGHLVQHF | TGTGCCAGCAGACTCGGACATCTGGTCCAGCATTTT
TRBJ1-4 | . | TRBV6-1 | . | CASSEIGATNEKLFF | TGTGCCAGCAGTGAAATCGGTGCAACTAATGAAAAACTGTTTTTT
TRBJ2-2 | . | TRBV4-2 | . | CASSQDYGGHSTGELFF | TGTGCCAGCAGCCAAGATTACGGCGGCCATTCAACCGGGGAGCTGTTTTTT
TRBJ1-1 | TRBD1 | TRBV19 | . | CASRQGRSEAFF | TGTGCCAGCCGACAGGGGCGCTCTGAAGCTTTCTTT
TRBJ2-7 | . | TRBV28 | . | CASSPQFDEQYF | TGTGCCAGCAGTCCCCAGTTCGACGAGCAGTACTTC
TRBJ2-3 | . | TRBV16 | once | CASSQSQGGTDTQYF | TGTGCCAGCAGCCAATCACAGGGTGGTACAGATACGCAGTATTTT